Listed below are T cell receptor beta chains from one sample, sequenced in a study of control samples from healthy donors and cancer patients. The method was immunoSEQ multiplex PCR; TCRdb's version includes in-frame clones alone and lacks a portion of them. The sample has around 130,000 clones, approximately 88% seen once. Sequencing input: blood. These receptors were taken from a man aged 50 or older in good health. Both conserved end residues are part of each CDR3. A D gene is named only where the DNA matches it firmly. Where a row states a size, it is once, few, many or the class of an expanded clone; other rows omit it.

D: TRBD2; J: TRBJ2-1; V: TRBV30; size: .; length: 15; CDR3: CAWRDLAGMGREQFF; DNA: TGTGCCTGGAGGGATCTAGCGGGGATGGGGCGCGAGCAGTTCTTC
D: .; J: TRBJ2-3; V: TRBV24-1; size: .; length: 15; CDR3: CATSDLRGRTDTQYF; DNA: TGTGCCACCAGTGATTTGCGCGGGCGCACAGATACGCAGTATTTT
D: TRBD2; J: TRBJ2-3; V: TRBV5-1; size: once; length: 16; CDR3: CASSAYSGGKTDTQYF; DNA: TGCGCCAGCAGCGCTTATAGCGGGGGTAAGACAGATACGCAGTATTTT
D: .; J: TRBJ2-7; V: TRBV30; size: few; length: 12; CDR3: CAWSAGLYEQYF; DNA: TGTGCCTGGAGTGCTGGGCTCTACGAGCAGTACTTC
D: TRBD1; J: TRBJ2-5; V: TRBV5-1; size: .; length: 16; CDR3: CASSPAGQGSQETQYF; DNA: TGCGCCAGCAGCCCTGCGGGACAGGGGTCTCAAGAGACCCAGTACTTC
D: TRBD2; J: TRBJ2-7; V: TRBV3-1/TRBV3-2; size: once; length: 15; CDR3: CASSPGGGGRYEQYF; DNA: TGTGCCAGCAGCCCTGGCGGGGGGGGCCGCTACGAGCAGTACTTC
D: TRBD2; J: TRBJ2-3; V: TRBV10-3; size: .; length: 16; CDR3: CAISEGTSGGSDTQYF; DNA: TGTGCCATCAGTGAGGGGACTAGCGGGGGCTCAGATACGCAGTATTTT
D: .; J: TRBJ1-2; V: TRBV24-1; size: .; length: 16; CDR3: CATSDSTGFLDYGYTF; DNA: TGTGCCACCAGTGATTCAACAGGTTTCCTCGACTATGGCTACACCTTC
D: .; J: TRBJ1-5; V: TRBV6-2/TRBV6-3; size: .; length: 13; CDR3: CASSLSSNQPQHF; DNA: TGTGCCAGCAGTTTGTCCAGCAATCAGCCCCAGCATTTT
D: .; J: TRBJ1-3; V: TRBV7-2; size: few; length: 16; CDR3: CASSPNGQQALNTIYF; DNA: TGTGCCAGCAGCCCTAACGGACAGCAGGCGCTAAACACCATATATTTT
D: .; J: TRBJ1-4; V: TRBV9; size: .; length: 13; CDR3: CASSGQRNEKLFF; DNA: TGTGCCAGCAGCGGACAGCGTAATGAAAAACTGTTTTTT
D: TRBD2; J: TRBJ2-5; V: TRBV10-3; size: .; length: 18; CDR3: CAISLAKGGLATVETQYF; DNA: TGTGCCATCAGTCTTGCGAAGGGAGGACTAGCGACGGTCGAGACCCAGTACTTC
D: .; J: TRBJ2-7; V: TRBV10-3; size: .; length: 13; CDR3: CAISRTPHYEQYF; DNA: TGTGCCATCAGCCGGACGCCGCACTACGAGCAGTACTTC
D: .; J: TRBJ1-2; V: TRBV27; size: .; length: 15; CDR3: CASSLSFGNNYGYTF; DNA: TGTGCCAGCAGTTTGAGTTTTGGGAATAACTATGGCTACACCTTC
D: .; J: TRBJ1-5; V: TRBV4-1; size: .; length: 15; CDR3: CASSQAGAGNQPQHF; DNA: TGCGCCAGCAGCCAGGCCGGGGCAGGGAATCAGCCCCAGCATTTT
D: TRBD1; J: TRBJ2-7; V: TRBV6-5; size: .; length: 14; CDR3: CASSYYQGAYEQYF; DNA: TGTGCCAGCAGTTACTACCAGGGGGCCTACGAGCAGTACTTC
D: .; J: TRBJ1-2; V: TRBV6-5; size: .; length: 12; CDR3: CASRANLYGYTF; DNA: TGTGCCAGCAGGGCAAATCTCTATGGCTACACCTTC
D: .; J: TRBJ1-2; V: TRBV5-1; size: .; length: 14; CDR3: CASSLGLAANGYTF; DNA: TGCGCCAGCAGCCTTGGGTTGGCGGCGAATGGCTACACCTTC
D: TRBD2; J: TRBJ2-1; V: TRBV9; size: .; length: 16; CDR3: CASSVSSSGGANEQFF; DNA: TGTGCCAGCAGCGTATCATCTAGCGGGGGGGCAAATGAGCAGTTCTTC
D: .; J: TRBJ2-1; V: TRBV20-1; size: .; length: 10; CDR3: CSAPVHEQFF; DNA: TGCAGTGCTCCAGTTCATGAGCAGTTCTTC
D: .; J: TRBJ1-6; V: TRBV7-9; size: .; length: 13; CDR3: CASSLGGNSPLHF; DNA: TGTGCCAGCAGCTTAGGGGGAAATTCACCCCTCCACTTT
D: .; J: TRBJ1-4; V: TRBV6-6; size: .; length: 14; CDR3: CASSYDTGLEKLFF; DNA: TGTGCCAGCAGTTACGATACAGGGCTAGAAAAACTGTTTTTT
D: TRBD1; J: TRBJ2-2; V: TRBV9; size: once; length: 17; CDR3: CASSVKVWTGNTGELFF; DNA: TGTGCCAGCAGCGTAAAAGTTTGGACAGGCAACACCGGGGAGCTGTTTTTT
D: .; J: TRBJ2-7; V: TRBV5-6; size: .; length: 13; CDR3: CASSLIRAGEQYF; DNA: TGTGCCAGCAGCTTGATCAGGGCCGGCGAGCAGTACTTC
D: TRBD1; J: TRBJ1-2; V: TRBV27; size: .; length: 16; CDR3: CASSLKVGDRVYGYTF; DNA: TGTGCCAGCAGTTTAAAAGTGGGGGACAGGGTTTATGGCTACACCTTC
D: .; J: TRBJ2-7; V: TRBV6-5; size: .; length: 11; CDR3: CASSNPNEQYF; DNA: TGTGCCAGCTCCAACCCTAACGAGCAGTACTTC
D: .; J: TRBJ2-7; V: TRBV4-3; size: .; length: 14; CDR3: CASSQGQSLYEQYF; DNA: TGCGCCAGCAGCCAGGGTCAAAGCTTATACGAGCAGTACTTC
D: .; J: TRBJ2-2; V: TRBV5-1; size: .; length: 14; CDR3: CASSLDRSAGELFF; DNA: TGCGCCAGCAGCTTGGATCGTAGCGCCGGGGAGCTGTTTTTT
D: .; J: TRBJ2-5; V: TRBV6-6; size: .; length: 12; CDR3: CASTGGKMTQYF; DNA: TGTGCCAGCACAGGGGGGAAGATGACCCAGTACTTC
D: TRBD1; J: TRBJ1-1; V: TRBV5-6; size: .; length: 14; CDR3: CASSHSYGTGEAFF; DNA: TGTGCCAGCAGCCACTCTTACGGGACAGGAGAAGCTTTCTTT
D: TRBD1; J: TRBJ1-1; V: TRBV5-1; size: once; length: 14; CDR3: CASSLGQENTEAFF; DNA: TGCGCCAGCAGCCTGGGACAGGAGAACACTGAAGCTTTCTTT
D: .; J: TRBJ1-2; V: TRBV19; size: .; length: 11; CDR3: CASSKMGGYTF; DNA: TGTGCCAGTAGTAAAATGGGCGGCTACACCTTC
D: TRBD1; J: TRBJ2-7; V: TRBV7-9; size: .; length: 13; CDR3: CVSEGQGYHEQYF; DNA: TGTGTCTCAGAGGGACAGGGGTACCACGAGCAGTACTTC
D: .; J: TRBJ2-5; V: TRBV27; size: .; length: 17; CDR3: CASSFLNSGLLGETQYF; DNA: TGTGCCAGCAGTTTCTTGAACTCGGGACTCTTGGGGGAGACCCAGTACTTC
D: TRBD1; J: TRBJ1-2; V: TRBV12-5; size: .; length: 13; CDR3: CASGFGTGNGYTF; DNA: TGTGCTAGTGGTTTCGGGACAGGGAACGGCTACACCTTC
D: .; J: TRBJ1-2; V: TRBV19; size: once; length: 15; CDR3: CASSTTSRGDYGYTF; DNA: TGTGCCAGTAGCACCACGTCGCGGGGCGACTATGGCTACACCTTC
D: TRBD1; J: TRBJ1-5; V: TRBV15; size: .; length: 18; CDR3: CATSRDASGTGSNQPQHF; DNA: TGTGCCACCAGCAGAGACGCCTCCGGGACAGGAAGCAATCAGCCCCAGCATTTT
D: TRBD1; J: TRBJ1-2; V: TRBV7-8; size: once; length: 15; CDR3: CASSLGGRGESGYTF; DNA: TGTGCCAGCAGCTTAGGGGGCAGGGGGGAGTCGGGCTACACCTTC
D: TRBD1; J: TRBJ2-3; V: TRBV10-3; size: .; length: 14; CDR3: CAISESTGTDTQYF; DNA: TGTGCCATCAGTGAGTCGACAGGGACAGATACGCAGTATTTT
D: .; J: TRBJ2-3; V: TRBV6-2/TRBV6-3; size: .; length: 15; CDR3: CASSPIEALTDTQYF; DNA: TGTGCCAGCAGTCCGATCGAGGCGCTGACGGATACGCAGTATTTT
D: TRBD1; J: TRBJ1-2; V: TRBV2; size: .; length: 12; CDR3: CASSEQGDGYTF; DNA: TGTGCCAGCAGTGAACAGGGGGATGGCTACACCTTC
D: .; J: TRBJ2-7; V: TRBV28; size: .; length: 15; CDR3: CASGGGAGKAYEQYF; DNA: TGTGCCAGCGGTGGGGGTGCGGGGAAAGCCTACGAGCAGTACTTC
D: .; J: TRBJ2-7; V: TRBV5-8; size: .; length: 13; CDR3: CASSLGRTYEQYF; DNA: TGTGCCAGCAGCTTGGGGCGGACCTACGAGCAGTACTTC
D: .; J: TRBJ2-1; V: TRBV3-1/TRBV3-2; size: .; length: 15; CDR3: CASSQGSGPYNEQFF; DNA: TGTGCCAGCAGCCAAGGCAGCGGCCCATACAATGAGCAGTTCTTC
D: .; J: TRBJ1-2; V: TRBV4-3; size: .; length: 16; CDR3: CASSQDMGPQSYGYTF; DNA: TGCGCCAGCAGCCAAGATATGGGACCACAGTCCTATGGCTACACCTTC
D: .; J: TRBJ2-5; V: TRBV24-1; size: .; length: 14; CDR3: CATSDLRDEETQYF; DNA: TGTGCCACCAGTGATTTGCGGGACGAAGAGACCCAGTACTTC
D: .; J: TRBJ1-1; V: TRBV27; size: .; length: 14; CDR3: CASSSPPQGGEAFF; DNA: TGTGCCAGCAGTTCCCCCCCACAGGGAGGAGAAGCTTTCTTT
D: .; J: TRBJ2-1; V: TRBV5-4; size: .; length: 15; CDR3: CASTRNRGMYNEQFF; DNA: TGTGCCAGCACCCGAAACCGGGGGATGTACAATGAGCAGTTCTTC